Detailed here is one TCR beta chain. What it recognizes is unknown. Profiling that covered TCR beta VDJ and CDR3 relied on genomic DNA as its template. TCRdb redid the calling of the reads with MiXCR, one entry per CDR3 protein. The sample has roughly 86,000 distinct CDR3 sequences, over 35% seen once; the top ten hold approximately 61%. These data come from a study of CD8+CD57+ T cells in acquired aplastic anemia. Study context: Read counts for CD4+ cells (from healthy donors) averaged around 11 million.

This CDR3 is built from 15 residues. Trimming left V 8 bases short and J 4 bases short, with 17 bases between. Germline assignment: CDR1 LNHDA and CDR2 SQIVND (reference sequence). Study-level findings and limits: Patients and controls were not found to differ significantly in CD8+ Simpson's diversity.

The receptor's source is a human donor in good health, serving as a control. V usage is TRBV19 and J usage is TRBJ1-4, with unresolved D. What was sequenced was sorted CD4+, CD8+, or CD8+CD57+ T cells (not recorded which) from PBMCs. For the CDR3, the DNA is TGTGCCAGTTCGCGACCCCCGGGAATTAATGAAAAACTGTTTTTT. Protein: CASSRPPGINEKLFF.